The clone carrying this T cell receptor beta chain was detected only a few times. What it binds is unknown. The gene names given are mouse names. The CDR3 extends 1 residue past the end of the read, so its final part is completed from the germline J gene. There are 12 residues in the CDR3. Germline V gene lookup returns CDR1 MSHET and CDR2 SYDVDS. The trim removed 7 bases at V and 7 bases at J, leaving 7 bases unmatched. The sample originates from a study of tissue T cells after allogeneic stem cell transplantation. Regarding the study as a whole: Anatomically similar tissues had similar TCR repertoires within each patient. Across patients, clones rarely overlapped, yet motif clusters were shared tissue-specifically.

Assay used: immunoSEQ multiplex PCR; TCRdb lists only in-frame clones, some missing. The data hold 450 to 600 clones, with 66% observed a single time. Sample: gut tissue. This TCR came from a female BALB/c mouse in good health. The strain bears MHC haplotype H2-d. This rearrangement joins TRBV29 to TRBJ2-7; 7 nucleotides match TRBD1. The sequenced part of the CDR3 DNA is TGTGCTAGCACCCCACAGGGGCGGGAACAGTAC. It translates to CASTPQGREQY. The whole CDR3 sequence reads CASTPQGREQYF. Using reference TRBV29 and TRBJ2-7 for the parts outside the CDR3, the full variable domain is DMKVTQMPRYLIKRMGENVLLECGQDMSHETMYWYRQDPGLGLQLIYISYDVDSNSEGDIPKGYRVSRKKREHFSLILDSAKTNQTSVYFCASTPQGREQYFGPGTRLTVL.